The 12 T cell receptor beta chains given below trace back to one sample, sequenced in a study of cytomegalovirus exposure and HLA in healthy donors. PCR primers comprised 60 Vbeta and 13 Jbeta primers. Here immunoSEQ multiplex PCR was the method, and the copy in TCRdb shows in-frame clones only, minus some. Of approximately 150,000 clones detected, roughly three quarters appear once; the ten largest clones hold approximately 8.7%. Material for sequencing was PBMCs. The receptors shown here come from a man between 18 and 35 years old in good health and CMV-seropositive.

This sequence joins TRBV25-1 and TRBJ1-4; no clear D gene. CDR1 is MGHDK and CDR2 is SYGVNS in the germline V gene. Trimming pared 1 base from V and 4 bases from J, leaving 10 bases between. CDR3 length: 15 amino acids. Here the CDR3 DNA reads TGTGCCAGCAGTGAATGGTATGGCCATAATGAAAAACTGTTTTTT. The encoded protein is CASSEWYGHNEKLFF.

The table lists this clone with a few counts. CDR3 sequence: CASSLGQGALTNEKLFF. The CDR3 region has the DNA TGTGCCAGCAGCTTAGGACAGGGGGCCTTAACTAATGAAAAACTGTTTTTT. The chain carries TRBV7-6 and TRBJ1-4, with TRBD1 matching over 10 bases. V shed 1 base, J shed 1 base, and the junction held 3 bases outside the gene matches. The V gene's germline CDR1 is SGHVS and CDR2 FNYEAQ. The CDR3 loop spans 17 amino acids.

There are a few counts of this clone. The chain has TRBV7-9 and TRBJ1-4; tentative D call: TRBD1 (5 bases). This CDR3 is built from 15 residues. Per germline, CDR1 SEHNR and CDR2 FQNEAQ (reference sequence). Trimming stripped 1 base from V and 7 bases from J, with 13 bases between. Here the CDR3 reads CASSLVVGGAEKLFF. The CDR3 coding sequence is TGTGCCAGCAGCTTAGTCGTTGGAGGGGCTGAAAAACTGTTTTTT.

The chain is built from TRBV10-3 and TRBJ1-1; tentatively, D is TRBD1 (6 bases). Per germline, CDR1 ENHRY and CDR2 SYGVKD. There are 13 residues in the CDR3. V lost 2 bases to trimming and J lost 4 bases, with 8 bases between them. The CDR3 DNA reads as TGTGCCATCAGTGAGAGGACAGTCACTGAAGCTTTCTTT. It encodes CAISERTVTEAFF.

The rearrangement uses TRBV2 and TRBJ2-2, with 7 bases that match TRBD1. The CDR3 is 15 residues long. The germline V gene has CDR1 SNHLY and CDR2 FYNNEI. V lost 6 bases and J lost 0; bases outside the gene matches: 4. CDR3 protein: CASRPGQSNTGELFF. The CDR3 region has the DNA TGTGCCAGCAGACCGGGACAGTCGAACACCGGGGAGCTGTTTTTT.

The rearrangement joins TRBV19 to TRBJ1-1; possible D gene TRBD1, 5 bases. Germline V lookup: CDR1 LNHDA, CDR2 SQIVND (reference sequence). The V and J ends lost 3 bases and 8 bases respectively, with 10 bases between them. The CDR3 is made up of 12 amino acids. The CDR3 reads CASSIRGGEAFF. CDR3 nucleotides: TGTGCCAGTAGTATTAGGGGTGGAGAAGCTTTCTTT.

This chain joins TRBV19 and TRBJ1-2; D might be TRBD1 (5 bases). Germline CDR1 and CDR2: LNHDA and SQIVND (reference sequence). V lost 6 bases, J lost 2 bases, and 19 bases lay in between. The CDR3 extends over 16 amino acids. The CDR3 DNA sequence: TGTGCCAGTAGCGGATACGACAGCCCGAGCAACTATGGCTACACCTTC. Protein product: CASSGYDSPSNYGYTF.

The table lists this clone with a count of one. The gene calls are TRBV18 and TRBJ1-5; 9 nucleotides match TRBD1. This CDR3 has 15 residues. V shed 6 bases, J shed 7 bases, and the junction held 10 bases outside the gene matches. Germline V gene lookup returns CDR1 KGHSH and CDR2 LQKENI. CDR3 in DNA: TGTGCCAGCTCCCCTGGACAGGGGAGTTGGCAGCCCCAGCATTTT. Translating it yields CASSPGQGSWQPQHF.

Concerning this clone: The junction departs from the called germline gene at one end, perhaps through a read error. At the DNA level, this CDR3 is encoded by other sequences in the same sample as well. As DNA, the CDR3 is TGCGCCAGCAGTTTAGTGGGGCGAGGCAATGAGCAGTTCTTC. Its protein product is CASSLVGRGNEQFF. The chain links TRBV27 to TRBJ2-1; possible D gene TRBD1, 5 bases. This CDR3 spans 14 amino acids. Per germline, CDR1 MNHEY and CDR2 SMNVEV (reference sequence).

This chain uses TRBV10-3 with TRBJ2-5, with a tentative D call TRBD1 (5 bases). The V end lost 4 bases, the J end lost 0 bases, and 12 bases lay between the germline ends. The CDR3 spans 15 residues. Germline V lookup: CDR1 ENHRY, CDR2 SYGVKD. CDR3 loop: CAISGTPKDQETQYF. Here the CDR3 DNA reads TGTGCCATCAGTGGGACACCTAAAGACCAAGAGACCCAGTACTTC.

The chain carries TRBV7-2 and TRBJ2-6; no clear D gene. The CDR3 runs 16 residues. The germline V gene has CDR1 SGHTA and CDR2 FQGNSA. Trimming shortened V by 2 bases and J by 0 bases, and 8 bases separated the two germline ends. The CDR3 region is CASSLMSVSGANVLTF. The DNA of the CDR3 is TGTGCCAGCAGCTTAATGTCAGTCTCTGGGGCCAACGTCCTGACTTTC.

The V call is TRBV5-8, the J call TRBJ2-5; 9 bases fit TRBD1. CDR3 length equals 15 residues. Unmatched junction bases numbered 9, after V lost 3 bases and J lost 6 bases. Germline V gene sequence: CDR1 SGHTS, CDR2 YDEGEE. The chain's CDR3 is CASSSEQGAGKTQYF. As DNA, the CDR3 is TGTGCCAGCAGCTCGGAACAGGGGGCTGGAAAGACCCAGTACTTC.